These 21 T cell receptor beta chains came from one sample sequenced in a study of T cell repertoires in cytomegalovirus infection. In TCRdb, the reads were re-called with MiXCR into one record per CDR3 protein. The table has 300,000 to 400,000 distinct CDR3 sequences, around 18% seen once. Material: PBMCs. These receptor sequences come from a human donor in good health (CMV status not recorded). Some clones in this sample may be carry-over from other donors' samples.

This clonotype was picked up a small number of times. The chain carries TRBV4-1 and TRBJ2-3, with D possibly matching TRBD2 (6 bases). The V end lost 8 bases, the J end lost 2 bases, and 20 bases lay between the germline ends. Germline assignment: CDR1 MGHRA and CDR2 YSYEKL. The CDR3 covers 16 residues. The CDR3 sequence: CASPIGSTKPTDTQYF. The CDR3 nucleotides read TGCGCCAGCCCCATCGGGAGTACTAAACCCACAGATACGCAGTATTTT.

The chain recombines TRBV5-4 with TRBJ2-1, with 13 nucleotides matching TRBD2. V was pared by 0 bases and J by 8 bases, with 5 bases of the junction left unmatched. The CDR3 covers 16 residues. The germline V gene encodes CDR1 SGHNT and CDR2 YYREEE (reference sequence). The DNA for the CDR3 is TGTGCCAGCAGCTTGGGAACTAGCGGGGGGGGGTATGAGCAGTTCTTC. Translated: CASSLGTSGGGYEQFF.

The V and J genes are TRBV19 and TRBJ1-2; D may be TRBD1 (6 bases). The length of the CDR3 is 14 residues. V shed 5 bases and J shed 5 bases, with 15 bases lying between them. The germline V gene encodes CDR1 LNHDA and CDR2 SQIVND (reference sequence). The CDR3, as DNA: TGTGCCAGTAGTTCGACAGGTTACGGATATGGCTACACCTTC. It specifies CASSSTGYGYGYTF.

This clonotype was found a few times. V and J are TRBV6-1 and TRBJ1-6; no firm D call. Germline V lookup: CDR1 MNHNS, CDR2 SASEGT. V was pared by 5 bases and J by 3 bases, with 17 bases between. The CDR3 is 17 residues long. CDR3 loop: CASSPWTGDGYNSPLHF. The CDR3 DNA reads as TGTGCCAGCAGTCCCTGGACGGGTGATGGCTATAATTCACCCCTCCACTTT.

The V and J genes are TRBV9 and TRBJ2-5, with unresolved D. Trimming removed 3 bases at V and 2 bases at J, with 23 bases between. The CDR3 has 18 residues. Germline CDR1 and CDR2: SGDLS and YYNGEE. CDR3 region: CASSGARNGRRNQETQYF. The CDR3 bases are TGTGCCAGCAGCGGGGCCCGGAATGGGCGGAGAAATCAAGAGACCCAGTACTTC.

This clonotype was seen a handful of times. The chain links TRBV20-1 to TRBJ1-1; the D gene is possibly TRBD1 (6 bases). From germline, CDR1 is DFQATT and CDR2 SNEGSKA (reference sequence). The CDR3 sequence is 11 residues long. V was pared by 5 bases and J by 6 bases, with 10 bases between. CDR3 bases: TGCAGTGCTCCCCGGGGGCCTGAAGCTTTCTTT. It encodes CSAPRGPEAFF.

In its sample, this clonotype was seen many times. This chain joins TRBV19 and TRBJ1-4, with D perhaps TRBD1 (6 bases). Germline lookup yields CDR1 LNHDA and CDR2 SQIVND (reference sequence). The CDR3 covers 14 residues. The V end lost 6 bases, the J end lost 7 bases, and 15 bases lay between the germline ends. In DNA form, the CDR3 reads TGTGCCAGTAGCGCCCGGGACAATGGTGAAAAACTGTTTTTT. Protein sequence: CASSARDNGEKLFF.

The chain employs TRBV20-1 and TRBJ1-1; D is unresolved. The CDR3 is made up of 11 amino acids. Trimming removed 3 bases at V and 5 bases at J, with 7 bases between. Germline V gene data show CDR1 as DFQATT and CDR2 as SNEGSKA (reference sequence). The CDR3 spells CSARGSTEAFF. Written as DNA, the CDR3 is TGCAGTGCTAGGGGGAGTACTGAAGCTTTCTTT.

This clonotype was counted only a few times. This chain links TRBV11-2 with TRBJ1-2, with D unresolved. This CDR3 is 12 amino acids long. The V and J ends lost 10 bases and 8 bases respectively, with 17 bases between them. Germline CDR1 and CDR2: SGHAT and FQNNGV. CDR3 protein: CAIQRGEEGYTF. The CDR3 DNA sequence: TGTGCCATTCAACGTGGGGAAGAGGGCTACACCTTC.

This clonotype was recorded a few times. The CDR3 region is CASSKTSGGPADTQYF. The CDR3 DNA reads TGTGCCAGCAGTAAAACTAGCGGGGGGCCCGCAGATACGCAGTATTTT. The rearrangement links TRBV6-5 to TRBJ2-3; TRBD2 matches 12 bases. CDR1 is MNHEY, CDR2 SVGAGI, per germline. The junction had 7 bases not matched to a gene; V was cut back by 5 bases and J by 4 bases. The CDR3 has 16 residues.

This clonotype was seen only a few times. This chain uses TRBV6-1 with TRBJ1-6; D gene uncertain. The CDR3 length is 16 residues. Germline CDR1 MNHNS, CDR2 SASEGT. V lost 5 bases, J lost 9 bases, and 20 bases lay in between. The CDR3: CASSYNRPGVGSPLHF. For the CDR3, the DNA is TGTGCCAGCAGTTATAACCGACCGGGCGTGGGTTCACCCCTCCACTTT.

In this sample, this clonotype turned up a few times. The rearrangement links TRBV6-2 or TRBV6-3 to TRBJ2-1, with TRBD2 identical over 7 bases. With V trimmed by 6 bases and J by 0 bases, 11 bases remained unmatched. This CDR3 is 17 amino acids long. Germline V CDR1 and CDR2: MNHEY, SVGEGT. In nucleotides, the CDR3 is TGTGCCAGCAGCTGGGCGGGGCTAGCGGACTCCTACAATGAGCAGTTCTTC. This encodes CASSWAGLADSYNEQFF.

This clonotype has a handful of counts. CDR3 protein: CASSPTSGSGSYNEQFF. The DNA of the CDR3 is TGTGCCAGCTCACCGACTAGCGGGAGCGGCTCCTACAATGAGCAGTTCTTC. The chain employs TRBV18 and TRBJ2-1; TRBD2 agrees at 12 bases. The CDR3 has 17 amino acids. The J segment lost 0 bases and the V segment lost 3 bases, leaving 3 bases of the junction unmatched. Looked up from germline, CDR1 is KGHSH and CDR2 is LQKENI.

V usage is TRBV28 and J usage is TRBJ2-1; D call uncertain. This CDR3 region has 16 residues. Germline assignment: CDR1 MDHEN and CDR2 SYDVKM. With 6 bases removed from V and 1 base from J, the gap between germline ends came to 16 bases. The CDR3 loop is CASRPRWGNSYNEQFF. CDR3 coding DNA: TGTGCCAGCAGACCCCGGTGGGGAAATTCCTACAATGAGCAGTTCTTC.

The chain couples TRBV29-1 to TRBJ2-1, with a possible D match to TRBD2 (5 bases). CDR3 size: 16 residues. V was cut by 7 bases and J by 6 bases, with 25 bases left in between. Per germline, CDR1 SQVTM and CDR2 ANQGSEA. The CDR3 coding sequence is TGCAGCGCGCGAGGGAACCGGGATCGAACTACCAATGAGCAGTTCTTC. The encoded protein is CSARGNRDRTTNEQFF.

This clonotype was seen more than once but under ten times. The chain joins TRBV6-5 to TRBJ2-1, with D tentatively TRBD2 (5 bases). Germline V lookup: CDR1 MNHEY, CDR2 SVGAGI. This CDR3 has 13 amino acids. V lost 6 bases, J lost 6 bases, and 12 bases lay in between. CDR3 in amino acids: CASRKRLPNEQFF. CDR3 in DNA: TGTGCCAGCAGAAAACGACTACCCAATGAGCAGTTCTTC.

This clonotype was counted at least ten times. The V gene is TRBV7-9, the J gene TRBJ2-2, with 9 bases lining up with TRBD2. Per the germline V gene, CDR1 is SEHNR and CDR2 is FQNEAQ (reference sequence). V was pared by 10 bases and J by 17 bases, with 20 bases of the junction left unmatched. The CDR3 covers 14 residues. Here the CDR3 reads CAIRTKSGRLRKFF. For the CDR3, the DNA is TGTGCCATCCGAACTAAAAGCGGGAGGCTTCGTAAATTTTTT. Variable domain in full (rest from reference TRBV7-9 and TRBJ2-2): DTGVSQNPRHKITKRGQNVTFRCDPISEHNRLYWYRQTLGQGPEFLTYFQNEAQLEKSRLLSDRFSAERPKGSFSTLEIQRTEQGDSAMYLCAIRTKSGRLRKFFGEGSRLTVL.

This clonotype was counted at least ten times. The gene calls are TRBV7-6 and TRBJ1-1; D not certain. The germline gives CDR1 SGHVS, CDR2 FNYEAQ. The CDR3 length is 13 residues. With 5 bases removed from V and 11 bases from J, the gap between germline ends came to 18 bases. CDR3 bases: TGTGCCAGCAGCCAGTTATCCGGGCCCGAGGCTTTCTTT. Translating it yields CASSQLSGPEAFF.

This clonotype was observed at least ten times. The genes are TRBV11-3 and TRBJ2-2, with 8 bases fitting TRBD2. Germline V CDR1 and CDR2: SGHNT, YENEEA. This CDR3 spans 14 amino acids. V dropped 5 bases and J dropped 4; count of bases not matched to a gene: 3. The CDR3 DNA reads TGTGCCAGCAGCCCCGGGACTAGCACCGGGGAGCTGTTTTTT. Its protein product is CASSPGTSTGELFF.

The gene calls are TRBV12-3 or TRBV12-4 and TRBJ1-6; perhaps TRBD1 as D (6 bases). This CDR3 region has 16 residues. Trimming stripped 5 bases from V and 7 bases from J, with 18 bases between. DNA of the CDR3: TGTGCCAGCAGTCTTCGCCCCCCAGGGGAGAATTCACCCCTCCACTTT. Its protein product is CASSLRPPGENSPLHF.

The sample holds many counts of this clonotype. The CDR3 loop reads CASSPNPNPLANYGYTF. The DNA of the CDR3 is TGTGCCAGCAGCCCTAATCCCAACCCGTTAGCTAACTATGGCTACACCTTC. This chain uses TRBV7-9 with TRBJ1-2; D is undetermined. The CDR3 spans 17 residues. Per germline, CDR1 SEHNR and CDR2 FQNEAQ (reference sequence). Trimming removed 5 bases from V and 0 bases from J, with 19 bases in between.